This TCR beta chain was captured by sequencing in a study of cytomegalovirus exposure and HLA in healthy donors. Study-wide findings and caveats: Sequencing likely produced, as an artifact, a cluster of highly shared sequence variants. A later analysis linked a missense variant in DCLRE1C to the trimming of TCR beta V and J genes. Associated with HLA alleles at 0.05 false discovery rate in a later analysis were 16,951 TCR beta sequences.

On this clone: The antigen is not known.

There are 11 residues in the CDR3. Germline CDR1 reads SQVTM; CDR2 reads ANQGSEA. The V end was cut by 6 bases, the J end by 4 bases, with 9 bases between. The study ran its PCR with 60 Vbeta and 13 Jbeta primers. Generated by immunoSEQ multiplex PCR, the TCRdb table keeps only in-frame clones and is missing some. Among 90,000 to 130,000 clones, around three quarters were seen once, and the ten largest hold approximately 0.9%. The specimen sequenced was PBMCs. The V and J genes are TRBV29-1 and TRBJ1-1, with a weak D call TRBD1 (5 bases). The clonotype comes from a woman aged 25 to 39 in good health and CMV-seronegative. The DNA of the CDR3 is TGCAGCGTGGGAAGGGGCACTGAAGCTTTCTTT. Protein sequence: CSVGRGTEAFF.